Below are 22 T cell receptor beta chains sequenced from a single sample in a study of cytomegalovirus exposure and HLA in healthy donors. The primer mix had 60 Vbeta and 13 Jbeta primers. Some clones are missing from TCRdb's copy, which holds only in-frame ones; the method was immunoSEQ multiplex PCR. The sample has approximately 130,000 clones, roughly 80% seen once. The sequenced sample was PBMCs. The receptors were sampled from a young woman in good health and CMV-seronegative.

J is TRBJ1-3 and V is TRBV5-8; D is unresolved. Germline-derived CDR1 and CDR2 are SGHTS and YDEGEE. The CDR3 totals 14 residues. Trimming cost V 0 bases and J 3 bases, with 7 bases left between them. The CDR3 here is CASSLGLRGNTIYF. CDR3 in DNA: TGTGCCAGCAGCTTGGGTCTCCGTGGAAACACCATATATTTT.

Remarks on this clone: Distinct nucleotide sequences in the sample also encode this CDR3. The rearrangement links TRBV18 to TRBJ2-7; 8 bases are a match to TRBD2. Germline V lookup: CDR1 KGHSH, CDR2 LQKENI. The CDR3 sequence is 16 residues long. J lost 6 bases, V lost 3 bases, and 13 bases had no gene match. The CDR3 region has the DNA TGTGCCAGCTCACCCCCAGGTCCGGGGGCGGGAGGCGAGCAGTACTTC. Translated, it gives CASSPPGPGAGGEQYF. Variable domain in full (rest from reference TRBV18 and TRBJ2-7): NAGVMQNPRHLVRRRGQEARLRCSPMKGHSHVYWYRQLPEEGLKFMVYLQKENIIDESGMPKERFSAEFPKEGPSILRIQQVVRGDSAAYFCASSPPGPGAGGEQYFGPGTRLTVT.

In DNA form, the CDR3 reads TGCGCCAGCAGCCAAGTTATGGGACAGGGGGCTTCACCCCTCCACTTT. It specifies CASSQVMGQGASPLHF. The chain links TRBV4-3 to TRBJ1-6, with 12 bases matching TRBD1. With 1 base clipped from V and 9 bases from J, the junction kept 4 bases outside the gene matches. This CDR3 comprises 16 residues. Germline V gene sequence: CDR1 LGHNA, CDR2 YSLEER.

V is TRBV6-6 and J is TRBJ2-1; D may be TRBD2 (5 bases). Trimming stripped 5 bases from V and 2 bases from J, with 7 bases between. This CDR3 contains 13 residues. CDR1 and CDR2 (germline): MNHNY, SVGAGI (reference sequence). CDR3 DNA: TGTGCCAGCAGTGGGGAGACCTACAATGAGCAGTTCTTC. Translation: CASSGETYNEQFF.

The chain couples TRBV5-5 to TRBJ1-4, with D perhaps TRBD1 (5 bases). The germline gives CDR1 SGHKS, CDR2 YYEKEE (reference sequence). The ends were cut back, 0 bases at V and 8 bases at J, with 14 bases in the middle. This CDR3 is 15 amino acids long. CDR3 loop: CASSLGVAGLEKLFF. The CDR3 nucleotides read TGTGCCAGCAGCTTGGGAGTGGCAGGGTTGGAAAAACTGTTTTTT.

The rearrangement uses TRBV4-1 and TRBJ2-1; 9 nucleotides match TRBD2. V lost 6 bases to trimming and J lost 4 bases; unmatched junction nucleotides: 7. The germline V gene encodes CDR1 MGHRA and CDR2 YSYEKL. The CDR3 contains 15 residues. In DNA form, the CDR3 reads TGCGCCAGCAGATCCACTAGCGGGCAATACAATGAGCAGTTCTTC. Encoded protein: CASRSTSGQYNEQFF.

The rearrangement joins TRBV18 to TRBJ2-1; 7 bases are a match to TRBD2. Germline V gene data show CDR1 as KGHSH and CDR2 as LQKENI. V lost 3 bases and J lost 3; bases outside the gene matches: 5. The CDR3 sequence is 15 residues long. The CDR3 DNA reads TGTGCCAGCTCACCCGGCGGGAGCCACTACAATGAGCAGTTCTTC. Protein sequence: CASSPGGSHYNEQFF.

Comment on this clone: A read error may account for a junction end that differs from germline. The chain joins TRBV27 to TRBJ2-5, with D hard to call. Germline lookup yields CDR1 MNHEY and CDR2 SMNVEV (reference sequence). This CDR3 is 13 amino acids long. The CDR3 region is CASSSRYQEAQYF. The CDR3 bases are TGTGCCAGCAGTTCCAGATATCAAGAGGCCCAGTACTTC.

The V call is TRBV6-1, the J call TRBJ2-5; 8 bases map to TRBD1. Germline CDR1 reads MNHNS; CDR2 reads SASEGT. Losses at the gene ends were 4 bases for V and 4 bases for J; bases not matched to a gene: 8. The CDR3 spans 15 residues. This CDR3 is CASSVFTGGGETQYF. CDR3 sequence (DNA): TGTGCCAGCAGTGTCTTTACAGGGGGAGGAGAGACCCAGTACTTC.

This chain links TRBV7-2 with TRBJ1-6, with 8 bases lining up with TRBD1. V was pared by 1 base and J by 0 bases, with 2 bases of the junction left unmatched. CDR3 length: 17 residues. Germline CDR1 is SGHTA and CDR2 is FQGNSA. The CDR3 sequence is CASSLGTGSSYNSPLHF. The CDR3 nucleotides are TGTGCCAGCAGCTTAGGGACAGGGAGCTCCTATAATTCACCCCTCCACTTT.

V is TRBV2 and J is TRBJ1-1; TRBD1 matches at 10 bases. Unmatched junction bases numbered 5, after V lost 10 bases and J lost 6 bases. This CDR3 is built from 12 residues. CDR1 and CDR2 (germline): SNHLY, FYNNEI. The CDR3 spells CATGQGTPEAFF. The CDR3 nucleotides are TGTGCCACGGGACAGGGGACCCCTGAAGCTTTCTTT.

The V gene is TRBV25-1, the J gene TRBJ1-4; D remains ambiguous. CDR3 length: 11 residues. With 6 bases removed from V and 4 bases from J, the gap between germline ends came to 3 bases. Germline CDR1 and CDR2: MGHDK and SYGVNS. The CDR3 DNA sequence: TGTGCCAGCAGCAATAATGAAAAACTGTTTTTT. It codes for CASSNNEKLFF.

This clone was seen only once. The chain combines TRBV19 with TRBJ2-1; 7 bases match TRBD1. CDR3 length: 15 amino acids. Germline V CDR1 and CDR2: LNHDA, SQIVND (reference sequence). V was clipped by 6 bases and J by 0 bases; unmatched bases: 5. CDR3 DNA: TGTGCCAGTAGCTACAGGGGTAGCTCCTACAATGAGCAGTTCTTC. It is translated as CASSYRGSSYNEQFF.

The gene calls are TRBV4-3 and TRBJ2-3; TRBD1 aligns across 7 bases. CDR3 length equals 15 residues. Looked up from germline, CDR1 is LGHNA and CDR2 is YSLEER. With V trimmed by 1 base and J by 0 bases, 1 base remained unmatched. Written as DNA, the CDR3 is TGCGCCAGCAGCCAAGGAGGGGGCAGCACAGATACGCAGTATTTT. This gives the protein CASSQGGGSTDTQYF.

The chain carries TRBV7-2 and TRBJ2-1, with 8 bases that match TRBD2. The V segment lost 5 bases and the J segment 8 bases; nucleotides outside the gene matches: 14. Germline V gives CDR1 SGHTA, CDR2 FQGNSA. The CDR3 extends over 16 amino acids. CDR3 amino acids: CASSQLRGGFLDEQFF. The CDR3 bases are TGTGCCAGCAGCCAACTCCGCGGGGGGTTTCTCGATGAGCAGTTCTTC. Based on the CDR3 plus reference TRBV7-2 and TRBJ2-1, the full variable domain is GAGVSQSPSNKVTEKGKDVELRCDPISGHTALYWYRQSLGQGLEFLIYFQGNSAPDKSGLPSDRFSAERTGGSVSTLTIQRTQQEDSAVYLCASSQLRGGFLDEQFFGPGTRLTVL.

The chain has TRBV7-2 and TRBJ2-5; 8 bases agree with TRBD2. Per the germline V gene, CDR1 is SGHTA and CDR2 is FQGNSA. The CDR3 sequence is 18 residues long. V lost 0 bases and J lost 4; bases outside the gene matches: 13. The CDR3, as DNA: TGTGCCAGCAGCTTAGCACCCCGCCTCGCGGGGGGTGGAGAGACCCAGTACTTC. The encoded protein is CASSLAPRLAGGGETQYF. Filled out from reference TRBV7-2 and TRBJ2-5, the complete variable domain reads GAGVSQSPSNKVTEKGKDVELRCDPISGHTALYWYRQSLGQGLEFLIYFQGNSAPDKSGLPSDRFSAERTGGSVSTLTIQRTQQEDSAVYLCASSLAPRLAGGGETQYFGPGTRLLVL.

The CDR3 region has the DNA TGCGCCAGCAGCTTGGTGGCGGACACCGGGGAGCTGTTTTTT. It translates to CASSLVADTGELFF. This chain connects TRBV5-1 to TRBJ2-2; D call uncertain. Germline loops: CDR1 SGHRS, CDR2 YFSETQ. CDR3 size: 14 residues. The V end was cut by 0 bases, the J end by 3 bases, with 6 bases between.

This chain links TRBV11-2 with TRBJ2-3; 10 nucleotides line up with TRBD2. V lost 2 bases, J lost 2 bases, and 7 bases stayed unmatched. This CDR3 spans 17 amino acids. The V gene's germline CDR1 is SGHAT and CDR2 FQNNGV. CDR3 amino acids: CASSLRSGGAVTDTQYF. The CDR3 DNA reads TGTGCCAGCAGCTTAAGAAGCGGGGGGGCGGTCACAGATACGCAGTATTTT. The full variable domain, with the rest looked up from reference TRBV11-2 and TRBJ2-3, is EAGVAQSPRYKIIEKRQSVAFWCNPISGHATLYWYQQILGQGPKLLIQFQNNGVVDDSQLPKDRFSAERLKGVDSTLKIQPAKLEDSAVYLCASSLRSGGAVTDTQYFGPGTRLTVL.

CDR3 amino acids: CASSPGVHQPQHF. In DNA form, the CDR3 reads TGTGCCAGCAGCCCCGGGGTTCATCAGCCCCAGCATTTT. The rearrangement links TRBV2 to TRBJ1-5; D remains unclear. The CDR3 sequence is 13 residues long. V was trimmed by 6 bases and J by 5 bases, leaving 11 bases between them. CDR1 is SNHLY and CDR2 is FYNNEI in the germline V gene.

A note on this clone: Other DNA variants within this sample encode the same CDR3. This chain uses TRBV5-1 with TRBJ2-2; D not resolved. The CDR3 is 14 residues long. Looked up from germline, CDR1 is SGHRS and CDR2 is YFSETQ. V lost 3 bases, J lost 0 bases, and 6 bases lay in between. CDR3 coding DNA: TGCGCCAGCAGCTCGTCGGCGAACACCGGGGAGCTGTTTTTT. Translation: CASSSSANTGELFF.

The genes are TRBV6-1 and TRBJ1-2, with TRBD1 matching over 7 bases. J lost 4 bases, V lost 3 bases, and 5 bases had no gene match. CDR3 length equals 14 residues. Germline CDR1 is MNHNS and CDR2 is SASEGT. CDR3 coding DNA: TGTGCCAGCAGTGAGACGGGACAGCTCTATGGCTACACCTTC. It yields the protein CASSETGQLYGYTF.

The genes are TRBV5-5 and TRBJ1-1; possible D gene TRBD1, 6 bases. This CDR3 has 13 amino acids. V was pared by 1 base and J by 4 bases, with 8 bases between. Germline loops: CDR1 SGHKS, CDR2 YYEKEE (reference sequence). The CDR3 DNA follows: TGTGCCAGCAGCTTGAGGGGGGGCACTGAAGCTTTCTTT. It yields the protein CASSLRGGTEAFF.